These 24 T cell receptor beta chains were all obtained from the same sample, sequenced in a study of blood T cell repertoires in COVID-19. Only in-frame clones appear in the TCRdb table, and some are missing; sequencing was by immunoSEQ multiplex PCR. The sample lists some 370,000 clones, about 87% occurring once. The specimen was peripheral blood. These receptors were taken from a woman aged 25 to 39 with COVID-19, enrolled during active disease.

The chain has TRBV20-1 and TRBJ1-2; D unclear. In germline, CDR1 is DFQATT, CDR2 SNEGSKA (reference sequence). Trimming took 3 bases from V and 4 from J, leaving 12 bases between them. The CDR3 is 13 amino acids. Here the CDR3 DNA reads TGCAGTGCTAGTAGGAGGCTGGGCTATGGCTACACCTTC. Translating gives CSASRRLGYGYTF.

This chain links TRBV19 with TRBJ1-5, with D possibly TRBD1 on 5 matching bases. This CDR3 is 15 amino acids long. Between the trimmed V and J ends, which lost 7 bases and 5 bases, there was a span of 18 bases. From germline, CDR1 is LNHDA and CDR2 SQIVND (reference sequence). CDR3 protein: CASKGHAGRDQPQHF. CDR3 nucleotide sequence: TGTGCCAGTAAAGGACACGCGGGGAGGGATCAGCCCCAGCATTTT.

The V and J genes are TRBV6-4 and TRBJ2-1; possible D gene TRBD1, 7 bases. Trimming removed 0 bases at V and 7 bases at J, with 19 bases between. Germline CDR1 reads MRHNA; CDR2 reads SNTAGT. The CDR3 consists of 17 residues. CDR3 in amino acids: CASSDSSVASGGNEQFF. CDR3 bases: TGTGCCAGCAGTGACTCGAGTGTAGCGTCAGGGGGGAATGAGCAGTTCTTC.

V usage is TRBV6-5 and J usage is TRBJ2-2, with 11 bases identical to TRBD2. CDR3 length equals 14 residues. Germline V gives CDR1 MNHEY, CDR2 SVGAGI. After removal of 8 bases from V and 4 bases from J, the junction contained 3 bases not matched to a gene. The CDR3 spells CASGSGRATGELFF. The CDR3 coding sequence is TGTGCCAGCGGTAGCGGGAGGGCCACCGGGGAGCTGTTTTTT.

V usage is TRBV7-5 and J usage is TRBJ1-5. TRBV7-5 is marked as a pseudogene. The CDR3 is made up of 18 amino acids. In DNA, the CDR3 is TGTGTCAGAAGCTCCTCAGGTGGGGGGGGCTATAGCAATCAGCCCCAGCATTTT. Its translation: CVRSSSGGGGYSNQPQHF.

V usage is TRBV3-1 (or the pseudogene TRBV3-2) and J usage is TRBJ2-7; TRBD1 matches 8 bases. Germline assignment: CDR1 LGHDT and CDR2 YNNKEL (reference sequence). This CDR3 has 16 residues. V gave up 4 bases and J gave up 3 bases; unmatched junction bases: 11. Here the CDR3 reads CASSLILPDRDYEQYF. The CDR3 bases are TGTGCCAGCAGCCTAATCCTCCCGGACAGGGACTACGAGCAGTACTTC.

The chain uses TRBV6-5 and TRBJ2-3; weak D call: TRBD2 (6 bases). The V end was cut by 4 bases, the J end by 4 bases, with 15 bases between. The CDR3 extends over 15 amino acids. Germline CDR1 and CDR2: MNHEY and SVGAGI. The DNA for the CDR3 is TGTGCCAGCAGTTTATCCCAGGGAGGCCCAGATACGCAGTATTTT. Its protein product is CASSLSQGGPDTQYF.

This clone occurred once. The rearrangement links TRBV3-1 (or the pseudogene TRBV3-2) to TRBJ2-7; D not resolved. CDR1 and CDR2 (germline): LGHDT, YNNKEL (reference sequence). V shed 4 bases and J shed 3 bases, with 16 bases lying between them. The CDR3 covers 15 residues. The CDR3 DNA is TGTGCCAGCAGCCCAGCCCCCAGTAGCAGCTACGAGCAGTACTTC. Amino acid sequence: CASSPAPSSSYEQYF.

The CDR3 DNA reads as TGCGCCAAAGGAGGGCTTACTAGCGGGAGGGCCCGAACCGGGGAGCTGTTTTTT. Protein product: CAKGGLTSGRARTGELFF. The V call is TRBV23-1, the J call TRBJ2-2; 13 bases are a match to TRBD2. TRBV23-1 is annotated as an ORF whose role is uncertain. The V segment lost 10 bases and the J segment 5 bases; nucleotides outside the gene matches: 16. CDR3 length: 18 amino acids.

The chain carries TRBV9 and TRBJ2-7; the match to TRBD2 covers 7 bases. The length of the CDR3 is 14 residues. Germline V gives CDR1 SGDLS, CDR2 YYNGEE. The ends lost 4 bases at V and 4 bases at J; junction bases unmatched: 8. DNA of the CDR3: TGTGCCAGCAGCCTCGACGGCGGGAGTTACGAGCAGTACTTC. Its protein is CASSLDGGSYEQYF.

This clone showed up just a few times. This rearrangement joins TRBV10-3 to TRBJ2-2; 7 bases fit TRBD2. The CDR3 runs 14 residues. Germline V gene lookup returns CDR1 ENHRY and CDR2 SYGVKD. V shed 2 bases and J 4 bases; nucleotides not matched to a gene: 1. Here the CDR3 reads CAISEAGATGELFF. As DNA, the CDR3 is TGTGCCATCAGTGAGGCGGGAGCCACCGGGGAGCTGTTTTTT.

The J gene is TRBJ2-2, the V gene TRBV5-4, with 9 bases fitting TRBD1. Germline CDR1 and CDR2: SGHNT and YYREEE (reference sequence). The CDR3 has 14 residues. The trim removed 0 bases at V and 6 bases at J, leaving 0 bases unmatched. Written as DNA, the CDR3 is TGTGCCAGCAGCTTGGGACAGGGGGCCGGGGAGCTGTTTTTT. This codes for CASSLGQGAGELFF.

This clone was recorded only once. As DNA, the CDR3 is TGTGCCAGCAGCTTCCAGGGTTTCCAGTTCTTC. Protein: CASSFQGFQFF. The J gene is TRBJ2-1, the V gene TRBV7-9; weak D call: TRBD1 (5 bases). This CDR3 is built from 11 residues. V lost 3 bases and J lost 13, with 10 bases in between. Germline CDR1 is SEHNR and CDR2 is FQNEAQ (reference sequence).

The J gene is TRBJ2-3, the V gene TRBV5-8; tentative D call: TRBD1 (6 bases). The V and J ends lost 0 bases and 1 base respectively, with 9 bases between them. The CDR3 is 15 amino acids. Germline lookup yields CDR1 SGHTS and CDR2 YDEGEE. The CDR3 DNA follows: TGTGCCAGCAGCTTGGTGGGACAAGGCACAGATACGCAGTATTTT. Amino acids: CASSLVGQGTDTQYF.

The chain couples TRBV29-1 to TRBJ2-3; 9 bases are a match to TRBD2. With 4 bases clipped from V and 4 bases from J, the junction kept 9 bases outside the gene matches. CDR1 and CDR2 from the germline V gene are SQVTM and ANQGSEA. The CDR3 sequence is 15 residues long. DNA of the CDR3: TGCAGCGTTGGCGGGGCGGGAGGGCCCGCAGATACGCAGTATTTT. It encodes CSVGGAGGPADTQYF.

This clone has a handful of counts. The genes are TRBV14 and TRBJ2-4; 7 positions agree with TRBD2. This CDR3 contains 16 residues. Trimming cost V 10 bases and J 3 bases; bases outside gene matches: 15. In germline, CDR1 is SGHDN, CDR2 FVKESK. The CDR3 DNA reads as TGTGCCACCACTATTCCCGGGGGGTTGGGCAAAAACATTCAGTACTTC. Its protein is CATTIPGGLGKNIQYF.

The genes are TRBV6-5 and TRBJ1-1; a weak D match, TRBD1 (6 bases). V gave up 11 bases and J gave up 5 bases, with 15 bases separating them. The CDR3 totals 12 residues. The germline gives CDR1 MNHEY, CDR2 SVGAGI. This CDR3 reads CAGRAGETEAFF. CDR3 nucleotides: TGTGCCGGTCGAGCAGGGGAAACTGAAGCTTTCTTT.

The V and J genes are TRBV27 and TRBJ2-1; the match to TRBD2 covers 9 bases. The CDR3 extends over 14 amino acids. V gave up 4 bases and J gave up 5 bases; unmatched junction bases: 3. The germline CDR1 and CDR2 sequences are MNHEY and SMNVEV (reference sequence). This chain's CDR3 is CASSSSGTHNEQFF. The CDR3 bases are TGTGCCAGCAGTTCTAGCGGGACCCACAATGAGCAGTTCTTC.

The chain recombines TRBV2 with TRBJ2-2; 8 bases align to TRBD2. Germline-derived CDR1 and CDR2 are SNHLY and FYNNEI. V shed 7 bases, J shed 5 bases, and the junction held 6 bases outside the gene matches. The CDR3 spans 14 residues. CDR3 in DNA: TGTGCCAGCAAATTCCAGCGGGAGACCGGGGAGCTGTTTTTT. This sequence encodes CASKFQRETGELFF.

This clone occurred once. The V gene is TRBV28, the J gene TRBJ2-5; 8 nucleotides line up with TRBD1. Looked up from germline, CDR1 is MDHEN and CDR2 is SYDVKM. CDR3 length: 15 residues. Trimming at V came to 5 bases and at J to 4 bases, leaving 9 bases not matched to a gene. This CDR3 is CASSRPAGGRETQYF. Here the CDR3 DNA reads TGTGCCAGCAGTAGGCCCGCAGGGGGCAGAGAGACCCAGTACTTC.

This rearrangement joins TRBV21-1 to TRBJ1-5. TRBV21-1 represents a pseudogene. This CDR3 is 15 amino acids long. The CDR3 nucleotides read TGTGCCAGCAGCGGTTCGGGAGTTAGCCATCAGCCCCAGCATTTT. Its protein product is CASSGSGVSHQPQHF.

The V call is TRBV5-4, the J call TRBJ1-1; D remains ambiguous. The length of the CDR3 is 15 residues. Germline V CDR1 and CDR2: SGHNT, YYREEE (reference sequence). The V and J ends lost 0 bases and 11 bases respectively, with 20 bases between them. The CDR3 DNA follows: TGTGCCAGCAGCTTGGACAGCGAGGGCTCCCTGAGTGCTTTCTTT. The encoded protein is CASSLDSEGSLSAFF.

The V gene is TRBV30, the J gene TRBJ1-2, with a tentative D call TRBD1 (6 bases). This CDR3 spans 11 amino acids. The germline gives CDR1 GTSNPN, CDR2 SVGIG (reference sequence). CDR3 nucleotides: TGTGTCTCAGGGGAGGGTTATGGCTACACCTTC. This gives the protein CVSGEGYGYTF.

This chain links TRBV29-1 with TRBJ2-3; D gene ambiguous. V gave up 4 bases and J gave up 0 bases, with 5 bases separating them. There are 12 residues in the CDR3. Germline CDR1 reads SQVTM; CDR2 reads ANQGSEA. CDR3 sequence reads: CSVALSTDTQYF. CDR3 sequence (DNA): TGCAGCGTTGCCCTGAGCACAGATACGCAGTATTTT.